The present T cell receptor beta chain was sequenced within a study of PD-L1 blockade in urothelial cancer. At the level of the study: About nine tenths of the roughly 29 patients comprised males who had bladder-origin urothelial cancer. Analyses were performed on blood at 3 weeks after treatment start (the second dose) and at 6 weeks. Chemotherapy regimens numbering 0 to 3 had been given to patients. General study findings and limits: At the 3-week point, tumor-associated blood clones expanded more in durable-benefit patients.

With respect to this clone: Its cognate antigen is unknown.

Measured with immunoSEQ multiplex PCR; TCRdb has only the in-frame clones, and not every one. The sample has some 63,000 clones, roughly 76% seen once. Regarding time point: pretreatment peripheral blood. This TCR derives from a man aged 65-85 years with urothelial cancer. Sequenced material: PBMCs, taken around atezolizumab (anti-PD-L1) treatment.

Here the CDR3 DNA reads TGTGCCAGCAGCCCGAGTGGGCGTATTACGTATGGCTACACCTTC. It codes for CASSPSGRITYGYTF. The chain recombines TRBV5-6 with TRBJ1-2; D uncertain. V was trimmed by 4 bases and J by 5 bases, leaving 18 bases between them. The CDR3 has 15 residues. Per the germline V gene, CDR1 is SGHDT and CDR2 is YYEEEE.